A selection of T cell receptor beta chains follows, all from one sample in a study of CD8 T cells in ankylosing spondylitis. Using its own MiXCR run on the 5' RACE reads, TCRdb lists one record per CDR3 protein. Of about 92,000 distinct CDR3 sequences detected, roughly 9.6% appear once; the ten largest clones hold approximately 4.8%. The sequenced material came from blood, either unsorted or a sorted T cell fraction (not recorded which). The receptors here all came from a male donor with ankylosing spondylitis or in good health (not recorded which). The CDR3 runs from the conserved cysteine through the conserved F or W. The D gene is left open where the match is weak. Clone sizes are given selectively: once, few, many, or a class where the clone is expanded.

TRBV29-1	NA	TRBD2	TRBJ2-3	CSVVRISGGEDTQYF	TGCAGCGTTGTGAGGATCTCGGGGGGGGAAGATACGCAGTATTTT
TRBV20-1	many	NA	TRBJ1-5	CSATQGLNQPQHF	TGCAGTGCGACCCAGGGTCTCAATCAGCCCCAGCATTTT
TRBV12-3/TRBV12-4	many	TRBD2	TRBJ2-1	CASSPRGGRGDEQFF	TGTGCCAGCAGTCCGCGGGGGGGCCGGGGCGATGAGCAGTTCTTC
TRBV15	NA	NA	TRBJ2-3	CATSSEEVEPRSTDTQYF	TGTGCCACCAGCAGCGAAGAGGTGGAACCCCGTAGCACAGATACGCAGTATTTT
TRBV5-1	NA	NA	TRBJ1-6	CASSLSGVTYNSPLHF	TGCGCCAGCAGCTTATCAGGGGTGACATATAATTCACCCCTCCACTTT
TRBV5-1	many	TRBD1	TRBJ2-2	CASSESGTGVPGELFF	TGCGCCAGCAGCGAATCCGGGACAGGGGTCCCCGGGGAGCTGTTTTTT
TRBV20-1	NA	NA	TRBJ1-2	CSTNWVAAPWGYTF	TGCAGTACTAACTGGGTGGCAGCCCCGTGGGGCTACACCTTC
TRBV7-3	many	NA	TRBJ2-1	CASSFGNEQFF	TGTGCCAGCAGCTTTGGCAATGAGCAGTTCTTC
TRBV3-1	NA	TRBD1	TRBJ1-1	CASSQERDRGNTEAFF	TGTGCCAGCAGCCAAGAGAGAGACAGGGGGAACACTGAAGCTTTCTTT
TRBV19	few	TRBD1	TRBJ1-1	CASSMGAGGSYTEAFF	TGTGCCAGTAGTATGGGTGCAGGGGGTAGCTACACTGAAGCTTTCTTT
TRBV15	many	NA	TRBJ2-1	CATSRALRANEQFF	TGTGCCACCAGCAGAGCCTTAAGGGCGAATGAGCAGTTCTTC
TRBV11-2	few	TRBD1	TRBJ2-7	CASSGQGASYEQYF	TGTGCCAGCAGCGGACAGGGGGCCTCCTACGAGCAGTACTTC
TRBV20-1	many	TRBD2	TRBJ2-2	CSARDPGGNTGELFF	TGCAGTGCTAGAGATCCGGGGGGGAACACCGGGGAGCTGTTTTTT
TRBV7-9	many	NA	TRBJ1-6	CASSLYEGSPLHF	TGTGCCAGCAGCTTATATGAAGGCTCACCCCTCCACTTT
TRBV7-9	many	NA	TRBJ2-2	CASNPQHSANTGELFF	TGTGCCAGCAACCCTCAGCACAGCGCGAACACCGGGGAGCTGTTTTTT
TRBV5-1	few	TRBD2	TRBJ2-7	CASSLAGGASFEQYF	TGCGCCAGCAGCTTAGCCGGGGGGGCCTCTTTCGAGCAGTACTTC